This T cell receptor (beta chain) was obtained from a study of tumor and adjacent non-tumor tissue in lung cancer. Study overall: The cohort had roughly 11 adenocarcinoma, a couple of squamous cell and 1 small cell patients. Each sample yielded a few million productive TCRbeta reads on average. Study conclusions and caveats: In normal lung, the top 100 clones were significantly more dominant than in tumor.

The template was RNA from unsorted bulk tissue. Distant lung tissue was collected more than 3 cm away from the tumor edge. Between August and November 2014, newly diagnosed, chemotherapy-naive lung cancer patients underwent thoracic surgery in China. The CDR3 totals 12 residues, both ends included. CDR1 is MNHEY and CDR2 is SVGEGT in the germline V gene. Points on this clonotype: The antigen is unknown. The conserved final phenylalanine or tryptophan is absent from the CDR3, which likely points to a read error. It is unclear where the CDR3 begins or ends on the DNA, so no DNA is shown, and the CDR3 is as TCRdb lists it.

A modified ARM-PCR protocol with three rounds of nested PCR amplified TCRbeta. TCRdb itself ran the multiplex PCR reads through MiXCR, one entry per CDR3 protein. The sample shows 65,000 to 75,000 distinct CDR3 sequences, approximately 73% of them seen only once. The chain joins TRBV6-2 or TRBV6-3 to TRBJ2-7; the D segment call TRBD1 is taken from the table without a DNA check. Specimen: distant non-tumor lung tissue. The TCR comes from a man in his fifties or sixties with non-small cell lung cancer. CDR3 sequence reads: CANGPQDYEQYL.